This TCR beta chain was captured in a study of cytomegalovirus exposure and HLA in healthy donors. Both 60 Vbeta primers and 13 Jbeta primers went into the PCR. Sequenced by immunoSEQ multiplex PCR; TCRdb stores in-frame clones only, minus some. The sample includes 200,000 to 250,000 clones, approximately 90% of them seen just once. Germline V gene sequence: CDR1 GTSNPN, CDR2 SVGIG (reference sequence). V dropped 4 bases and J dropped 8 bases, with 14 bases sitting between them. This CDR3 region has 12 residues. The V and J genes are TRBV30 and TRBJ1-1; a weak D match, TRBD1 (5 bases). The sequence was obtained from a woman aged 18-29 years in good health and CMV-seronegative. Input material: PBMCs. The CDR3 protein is CAWMMGGAEAFF. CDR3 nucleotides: TGTGCCTGGATGATGGGGGGAGCGGAAGCTTTCTTT.